Shown below are 27 T cell receptor beta chains from a single sample sequenced in a study of blood T cell repertoires in COVID-19. Produced via immunoSEQ multiplex PCR; TCRdb's table is partial and in-frame only. The table records approximately 250,000 clones, roughly 80% of them present only once. Sequences were obtained from peripheral blood. Receptor source: a woman aged 60-70 years with active or convalescent COVID-19.

This clone was detected only a few times. V and J are TRBV15 and TRBJ1-6; D is perhaps TRBD1 (6 bases). V was trimmed by 1 base and J by 13 bases, leaving 11 bases between them. Looked up from germline, CDR1 is LNHNV and CDR2 is YYDKDF (reference sequence). CDR3 length: 13 residues. CDR3 in amino acids: CATSRGYRAPLHF. Here the CDR3 DNA reads TGTGCCACCAGCAGAGGTTACAGGGCGCCCCTCCACTTT.

The rearrangement joins TRBV6-5 to TRBJ2-2, with D possibly matching TRBD1 (5 bases). In germline, CDR1 is MNHEY, CDR2 SVGAGI. There are 14 residues in the CDR3. V lost 6 bases and J lost 3, with 11 bases in between. The CDR3 loop reads CASSVRVHTGELFF. CDR3 in DNA: TGTGCCAGCAGCGTCAGGGTACACACCGGGGAGCTGTTTTTT.

This chain's CDR3 is CASSFSRSYNEQFF. In nucleotides, the CDR3 is TGTGCCAGCAGCTTTTCCAGGTCCTACAATGAGCAGTTCTTC. J is TRBJ2-1 and V is TRBV11-2; D is unresolved. This CDR3 is 14 amino acids long. Trimming pared 3 bases from V and 1 base from J, leaving 7 bases between. In germline, CDR1 is SGHAT, CDR2 FQNNGV.

The chain employs TRBV3-1 (or the pseudogene TRBV3-2) and TRBJ1-3, with 9 positions matching TRBD1. CDR3 length equals 17 residues. The J segment lost 0 bases and the V segment lost 5 bases, leaving 8 bases of the junction unmatched. Germline lookup yields CDR1 LGHDT and CDR2 YNNKEL (reference sequence). The CDR3 sequence: CASSTGQGPHSGNTIYF. In DNA, the CDR3 is TGTGCCAGCAGCACGGGACAGGGCCCCCACTCTGGAAACACCATATATTTT.

The V and J genes are TRBV7-2 and TRBJ1-2; D call uncertain. This CDR3 comprises 13 residues. Looked up from germline, CDR1 is SGHTA and CDR2 is FQGNSA. Trimming removed 4 bases from V and 1 base from J, with 7 bases in between. CDR3 region: CASSSEFNYGYTF. In nucleotides, the CDR3 is TGTGCCAGCAGCTCAGAATTTAACTATGGCTACACCTTC.

The V gene is TRBV18, the J gene TRBJ2-1, with 8 bases fitting TRBD2. CDR1 and CDR2 (germline): KGHSH, LQKENI. The CDR3 has 15 amino acids. Trimming cost V 4 bases and J 4 bases; bases outside gene matches: 6. CDR3 in amino acids: CASSQRESGYNEQFF. For the CDR3, the DNA is TGTGCCAGCTCACAGCGGGAGTCAGGTTACAATGAGCAGTTCTTC.

The genes are TRBV6-5 and TRBJ2-5, with 7 bases matching TRBD2. The germline gives CDR1 MNHEY, CDR2 SVGAGI. V lost 8 bases to trimming and J lost 2 bases; unmatched junction nucleotides: 11. This CDR3 spans 15 amino acids. The CDR3 protein is CASSRGVRRQETQYF. The CDR3 DNA reads as TGTGCCAGCTCCCGGGGGGTACGGAGACAAGAGACCCAGTACTTC.

Points on this clone: A read error may account for a junction end that differs from germline. The V call is TRBV14, the J call TRBJ2-1, with D perhaps matching TRBD2 (5 bases). The germline CDR1 and CDR2 sequences are SGHDN and FVKESK. This CDR3 has 13 residues. The CDR3: CASNQLRRHEQFF. DNA of the CDR3: TGTGCCAGCAACCAACTCCGGAGGCATGAGCAGTTCTTC.

The J gene is TRBJ1-5, the V gene TRBV19; 10 nucleotides agree with TRBD1. The germline CDR1 and CDR2 sequences are LNHDA and SQIVND (reference sequence). Germline trimming cut 4 bases from V and 6 bases from J; bases unmatched to any gene: 0. The CDR3 consists of 13 residues. The CDR3 here is CASSRQGAQPQHF. CDR3 bases: TGTGCCAGTAGTAGACAGGGGGCTCAGCCCCAGCATTTT.

This clone turned up a few times. V is TRBV2 and J is TRBJ1-5; D call uncertain. The CDR3 has 14 amino acids. Trimming took 1 base from V and 6 from J, leaving 10 bases between them. Per germline, CDR1 SNHLY and CDR2 FYNNEI. The CDR3 DNA reads TGTGCCAGCAGTGAAGGAGGGAGGCGTCAGCCCCAGCATTTT. It codes for CASSEGGRRQPQHF.

Turning to this clone: Different DNA sequences within this sample yield the same CDR3. The J gene is TRBJ2-1, the V gene TRBV4-1; 11 positions match TRBD2. The CDR3 covers 15 residues. The ends lost 1 base at V and 4 bases at J; junction bases unmatched: 0. Germline CDR1 is MGHRA and CDR2 is YSYEKL. In DNA form, the CDR3 reads TGCGCCAGCAGCCAAGGACTAGCGGGATACAATGAGCAGTTCTTC. Protein product: CASSQGLAGYNEQFF.

This chain joins TRBV4-2 and TRBJ1-1; perhaps TRBD1 as D (6 bases). V was trimmed by 5 bases and J by 7 bases, leaving 17 bases between them. CDR3 length: 14 residues. CDR1 is LGHNA, CDR2 YNFKEQ, per germline. For the CDR3, the DNA is TGTGCCAGCAGCAACGACAGGAATTCCATTGAAGCTTTCTTT. It is translated as CASSNDRNSIEAFF.

The V gene is TRBV18, the J gene TRBJ1-2; possibly TRBD1 for D (5 bases). Germline V gene lookup returns CDR1 KGHSH and CDR2 LQKENI. CDR3 length equals 14 residues. V was pared by 0 bases and J by 3 bases, with 8 bases between. The CDR3 DNA sequence: TGTGCCAGCTCACCACCAGGGACTGACTATGGCTACACCTTC. It specifies CASSPPGTDYGYTF.

The rearrangement joins TRBV4-1 to TRBJ1-2, with TRBD1 matching over 7 bases. This CDR3 comprises 15 residues. V shed 3 bases and J 0 bases; nucleotides not matched to a gene: 4. Germline V CDR1 and CDR2: MGHRA, YSYEKL. The CDR3, as DNA: TGCGCCAGCAGCCAGGGACAGCCCTCTAACTATGGCTACACCTTC. Residues: CASSQGQPSNYGYTF.

Concerning this clone itself: The germline gene is not matched at one end of the junction; a read error may be the cause. This sequence joins TRBV11-2 and TRBJ1-2; 7 bases are a match to TRBD1. Germline values: CDR1 SGHAT, CDR2 FQNNGV. The CDR3 has 14 amino acids. CDR3 in DNA: TGTGCCAGCACCTTAGTCCGGGACAGCTATGGCTACACCTTC. Its protein is CASTLVRDSYGYTF. The entire variable domain, with the rest obtained from reference TRBV11-2 and TRBJ1-2, is as follows: EAGVAQSPRYKIIEKRQSVAFWCNPISGHATLYWYQQILGQGPKLLIQFQNNGVVDDSQLPKDRFSAERLKGVDSTLKIQPAKLEDSAVYLCASTLVRDSYGYTFGSGTRLTVV.

The V and J genes are TRBV2 and TRBJ2-2, with D perhaps TRBD2 (6 bases). Between the trimmed V and J ends, which lost 8 bases and 6 bases, there was a span of 16 bases. The CDR3 consists of 14 residues. From germline, CDR1 is SNHLY and CDR2 FYNNEI. CDR3 nucleotide sequence: TGTGCCAGCGGTAGTCGCGGGGTCGCCGGGGAGCTGTTTTTT. This translates into CASGSRGVAGELFF.

The rearrangement links TRBV5-8 to TRBJ1-4, with TRBD1 as a possible D gene (6 bases). CDR1 and CDR2 from the germline V gene are SGHTS and YDEGEE. Trimming took off 0 bases at V and 7 bases at J, with 10 bases between the two ends. The CDR3 extends over 14 amino acids. The chain's CDR3 is CASSLGGPGEKLFF. CDR3 DNA sequence: TGTGCCAGCAGCTTGGGGGGGCCGGGTGAAAAACTGTTTTTT.

The V call is TRBV5-1, the J call TRBJ2-3; D is perhaps TRBD2 (6 bases). The germline V gene has CDR1 SGHRS and CDR2 YFSETQ. The CDR3 runs to 16 residues. The V end was cut by 4 bases, the J end by 2 bases, with 17 bases between. This CDR3 is CASSPGGLAVTDTQYF. The CDR3 DNA sequence: TGCGCCAGCAGCCCCGGGGGATTAGCGGTCACAGATACGCAGTATTTT. Full variable domain (remainder filled in from reference TRBV5-1 and TRBJ2-3): KAGVTQTPRYLIKTRGQQVTLSCSPISGHRSVSWYQQTPGQGLQFLFEYFSETQRNKGNFPGRFSGRQFSNSRSEMNVSTLELGDSALYLCASSPGGLAVTDTQYFGPGTRLTVL.

The chain carries TRBV5-1 and TRBJ2-7; 12 positions agree with TRBD1. The length of the CDR3 is 16 residues. Germline lookup yields CDR1 SGHRS and CDR2 YFSETQ. V dropped 2 bases and J dropped 2; count of bases not matched to a gene: 5. CDR3 loop: CASSFGGTGGTYEQYV. The CDR3 nucleotides are TGCGCCAGCAGCTTTGGGGGGACAGGGGGCACCTACGAGCAGTACGTC.

The chain uses TRBV24-1 and TRBJ2-7; TRBD2 aligns across 14 bases. Germline trimming cut 4 bases from V and 7 bases from J; bases unmatched to any gene: 8. CDR3 length equals 16 residues. CDR1 and CDR2 (germline): KGHDR, SFDVKD. The CDR3: CATSDKTSGRAEEQYF. CDR3 nucleotides: TGTGCCACCAGTGACAAGACTAGCGGGAGGGCCGAAGAGCAGTACTTC.

The chain is built from TRBV19 and TRBJ2-3; a weak D match, TRBD1 (6 bases). Germline V gene data show CDR1 as LNHDA and CDR2 as SQIVND (reference sequence). Trimming left V 6 bases short and J 2 bases short, with 18 bases between. The CDR3 is 16 amino acids. This CDR3 reads CASSPYRAGATDTQYF. DNA for the CDR3: TGTGCCAGTAGCCCCTACCGGGCAGGGGCCACAGATACGCAGTATTTT.

The chain links TRBV4-1 to TRBJ1-1; 7 bases agree with TRBD1. The CDR3 consists of 16 residues. Per the germline V gene, CDR1 is MGHRA and CDR2 is YSYEKL. V dropped 1 base and J dropped 0; count of bases not matched to a gene: 5. The DNA of the CDR3 is TGCGCCAGCAGCCAAGGGGACAGAAGCATGAACACTGAAGCTTTCTTT. Protein sequence: CASSQGDRSMNTEAFF.

The chain couples TRBV6-5 to TRBJ1-6; a possible D gene is TRBD1 (5 bases). Germline CDR1 reads MNHEY; CDR2 reads SVGAGI. The CDR3 extends over 13 amino acids. V lost 6 bases, J lost 5 bases, and 8 bases lay in between. The DNA for the CDR3 is TGTGCCAGCAGACGACAGAATAATTCACCCCTCCACTTT. Translated: CASRRQNNSPLHF.

The CDR3 is CASSSRPGATNEKLFF. The CDR3 region has the DNA TGTGCCAGCAGCTCCCGACCCGGGGCAACTAATGAAAAACTGTTTTTT. V is TRBV5-8 and J is TRBJ1-4, with D unresolved. The CDR3 is made up of 16 amino acids. Per the germline V gene, CDR1 is SGHTS and CDR2 is YDEGEE. Trimming cost V 3 bases and J 0 bases, with 12 bases left between them.

V is TRBV6-5 and J is TRBJ1-2; D gene ambiguous. The germline V gene encodes CDR1 MNHEY and CDR2 SVGAGI. This CDR3 is built from 16 residues. V lost 0 bases and J 3 bases, leaving 14 bases between the germline ends. As DNA, the CDR3 is TGTGCCAGCAGTTACTCCGCCAGGCCTCCTGACTATGGCTACACCTTC. Amino acids: CASSYSARPPDYGYTF.

The rearrangement links TRBV3-1 (or the pseudogene TRBV3-2) to TRBJ1-1; D unclear. The CDR3 covers 12 residues. Trimming pared 4 bases from V and 5 bases from J, leaving 8 bases between. Germline V gene lookup returns CDR1 LGHDT and CDR2 YNNKEL (reference sequence). This chain's CDR3 is CASSRRATEAFF. The CDR3 DNA reads TGTGCCAGCAGCCGGCGGGCGACTGAAGCTTTCTTT.

This chain connects TRBV11-3 to TRBJ2-1; perhaps TRBD1 as D (6 bases). The CDR3 sequence is 16 residues long. Between the trimmed V and J ends, which lost 2 bases and 0 bases, there was a span of 11 bases. Per the germline V gene, CDR1 is SGHNT and CDR2 is YENEEA. CDR3 nucleotides: TGTGCCAGCAGCTTACGTCAGGGGAGCTCCTACAATGAGCAGTTCTTC. Translated: CASSLRQGSSYNEQFF. The variable domain in full, with the rest retrieved from reference TRBV11-3 and TRBJ2-1, is EAGVVQSPRYKIIEKKQPVAFWCNPISGHNTLYWYLQNLGQGPELLIRYENEEAVDDSQLPKDRFSAERLKGVDSTLKIQPAELGDSAVYLCASSLRQGSSYNEQFFGPGTRLTVL.